This record concerns one TCR beta chain sequence. The record originates from a study of blood T cell repertoires in COVID-19. Background on the study: COVID-19 samples collected from the United States, Italy and Spain covered acute and convalescent phases. Sources were T cells, B-cell-depleted T cells, or PBMCs; the material itself was cDNA or gDNA.

In the original analysis: Researchers report that nucleated cell counts were estimated from reference gene primer amplification. The data were produced by immunoSEQ multiplex PCR, yet TCRdb's version contains in-frame clones alone and is incomplete. The V and J calls and clone size were taken over from that table, and D and trimming were inferred from the DNA. The top ten hold around 8% of the sample, which has over 85,000 clones, around 68% seen once. The CDR3 runs 18 residues. Germline CDR1 is ENHRY and CDR2 is SYGVKD. The V and J ends lost 3 bases and 2 bases respectively, with 20 bases between them.

The chain recombines TRBV10-3 with TRBJ1-3, with a weak D call TRBD1 (5 bases). This clonotype was sampled from a woman aged 55-70 years with acute or convalescent COVID-19. The sample was peripheral blood. CDR3 nucleotides: TGTGCCATCAGTGATAGTGGAACAGGCGGGACGCCTGGAAACACCATATATTTT. Encoded protein: CAISDSGTGGTPGNTIYF.